One sample yielded the 9 T cell receptor beta chains listed below, sequenced in a study of cytomegalovirus exposure and HLA in healthy donors. PCR involved 60 Vbeta and 13 Jbeta primers. Only in-frame clones appear in the TCRdb table, and some are missing; sequencing was by immunoSEQ multiplex PCR. This sample has about 160,000 clones, with approximately 80% found just once. The sample consisted of PBMCs. The receptors originated from a woman aged 40 to 49 in good health and CMV-seropositive.

The chain joins TRBV5-1 to TRBJ2-4; the D gene is possibly TRBD1 (6 bases). The CDR3 totals 16 residues. Germline V gene lookup returns CDR1 SGHRS and CDR2 YFSETQ. V gave up 0 bases and J gave up 3 bases, with 13 bases separating them. DNA for the CDR3: TGCGCCAGCAGCTTGGAAGGGGCAGGGGTCAAAAACATTCAGTACTTC. This sequence encodes CASSLEGAGVKNIQYF.

The chain uses TRBV19 and TRBJ2-1; 10 bases match TRBD1. After removal of 5 bases from V and 7 bases from J, the junction contained 11 bases not matched to a gene. CDR1 is LNHDA and CDR2 is SQIVND in the germline V gene (reference sequence). CDR3 length equals 16 residues. The CDR3 DNA is TGTGCCAGTAGTGGGGACAGGGGACAGCACCCTAATGAGCAGTTCTTC. As protein: CASSGDRGQHPNEQFF.

The chain employs TRBV6-5 and TRBJ2-3, with a weak D call TRBD2 (5 bases). V lost 5 bases and J lost 6, with 9 bases in between. The V gene's germline CDR1 is MNHEY and CDR2 SVGAGI. This CDR3 comprises 12 residues. Here the CDR3 DNA reads TGTGCCAGCAGTCCGGGATCGGATACGCAGTATTTT. Translation gives CASSPGSDTQYF.

This clone was observed a single time. This chain connects TRBV5-4 to TRBJ1-2, with 8 nucleotides matching TRBD1. Germline values: CDR1 SGHNT, CDR2 YYREEE (reference sequence). The V and J ends lost 5 bases and 4 bases, in that order; junction bases with no gene match: 4. The CDR3 contains 13 residues. The CDR3 nucleotides are TGTGCCAGCAGTCGACAGGGGAGCTATGGCTACACCTTC. Its translation: CASSRQGSYGYTF.

A single count supports this clone. The chain carries TRBV27 and TRBJ1-3; D call uncertain. V was cut by 8 bases and J by 0 bases, with 14 bases left in between. This CDR3 is 15 amino acids long. The germline V gene encodes CDR1 MNHEY and CDR2 SMNVEV (reference sequence). The CDR3 here is CASSPGSDSGNTIYF. The CDR3 DNA sequence: TGTGCCAGCTCACCTGGTTCAGACTCTGGAAACACCATATATTTT.

The V call is TRBV25-1, the J call TRBJ1-6; D call uncertain. V was cut by 4 bases and J by 7 bases, with 11 bases left in between. This CDR3 is built from 14 residues. Germline V gene data show CDR1 as MGHDK and CDR2 as SYGVNS. CDR3 coding DNA: TGTGCCAGCAGTGTAGGAGGTTGGAATTCACCCCTCCACTTT. Its translation is CASSVGGWNSPLHF. The whole variable domain, remainder taken from reference TRBV25-1 and TRBJ1-6, is EADIYQTPRYLVIGTGKKITLECSQTMGHDKMYWYQQDPGMELHLIHYSYGVNSTEKGDLSSESTVSRIRTEHFPLTLESARPSHTSQYLCASSVGGWNSPLHFGNGTRLTVT.

The V gene is TRBV21-1, the J gene TRBJ1-1; the D call in the table, TRBD1, was not verified against the DNA. TRBV21-1 is labeled a pseudogene. The CDR3 has 16 amino acids. The CDR3 DNA is TGTGCCAGCAGCGAGGCAGGGGGTCGGAATGTCGCTGAAGCTTTCTTT. Translated: CASSEAGGRNVAEAFF.

V gene TRBV10-3 combines with J gene TRBJ1-4, with D possibly TRBD1 on 6 matching bases. V shed 6 bases and J shed 3 bases, with 11 bases lying between them. The CDR3 runs to 14 residues. Germline V gene sequence: CDR1 ENHRY, CDR2 SYGVKD. The CDR3: CAISEGGSNEKLFF. The CDR3, as DNA: TGTGCCATCAGCGAGGGGGGGTCTAATGAAAAACTGTTTTTT.

The gene calls are TRBV20-1 and TRBJ2-1; D call uncertain. Between the trimmed V and J ends, which lost 1 base and 9 bases, there was a span of 7 bases. Looked up from germline, CDR1 is DFQATT and CDR2 is SNEGSKA (reference sequence). This CDR3 region has 11 residues. In DNA form, the CDR3 reads TGCAGTGCTAGAGGAGGTGGTGAGCAGTTCTTC. Translation gives CSARGGGEQFF.